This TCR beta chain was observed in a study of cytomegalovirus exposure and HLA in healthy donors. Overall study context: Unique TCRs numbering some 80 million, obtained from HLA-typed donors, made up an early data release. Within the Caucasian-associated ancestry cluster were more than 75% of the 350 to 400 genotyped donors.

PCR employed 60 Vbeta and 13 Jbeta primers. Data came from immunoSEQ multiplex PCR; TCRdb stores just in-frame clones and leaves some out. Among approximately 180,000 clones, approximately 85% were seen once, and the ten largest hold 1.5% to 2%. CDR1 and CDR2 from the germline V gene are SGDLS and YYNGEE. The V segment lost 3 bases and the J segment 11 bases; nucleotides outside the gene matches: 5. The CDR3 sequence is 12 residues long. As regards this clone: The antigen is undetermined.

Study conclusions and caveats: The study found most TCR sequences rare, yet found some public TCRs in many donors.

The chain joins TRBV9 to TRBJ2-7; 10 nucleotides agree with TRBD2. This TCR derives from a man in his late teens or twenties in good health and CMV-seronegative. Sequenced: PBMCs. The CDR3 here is CASSGLAGDKYF. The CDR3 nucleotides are TGTGCCAGCAGCGGTCTAGCGGGAGATAAGTACTTC.